One sample yielded the 16 T cell receptor beta chains listed below, sequenced in a study of blood T cell repertoires in COVID-19. The method was immunoSEQ multiplex PCR; TCRdb's version includes in-frame clones alone and lacks a portion of them. Among under 350,000 clones listed, around 92% were seen once. The source material was PBMCs or T cells enriched from blood (not recorded which). These receptors originate from an older woman who had recovered from COVID-19.

V gene TRBV18 combines with J gene TRBJ1-2; 12 bases fit TRBD1. Looked up from germline, CDR1 is KGHSH and CDR2 is LQKENI. V was clipped by 3 bases and J by 7 bases; unmatched bases: 9. The CDR3 is 16 amino acids. CDR3 sequence: CASSPGQGAEQGGYTF. CDR3 in DNA: TGTGCCAGCTCACCGGGACAGGGGGCAGAGCAAGGTGGCTACACCTTC.

The V call is TRBV28, the J call TRBJ1-5; a possible D gene is TRBD1 (5 bases). Germline V gene data show CDR1 as MDHEN and CDR2 as SYDVKM. The V end lost 3 bases, the J end lost 6 bases, and 21 bases lay between the germline ends. The CDR3 is made up of 17 amino acids. This chain's CDR3 is CASSFILGPETGQPQHF. The CDR3 nucleotides are TGTGCCAGCAGTTTTATATTGGGGCCCGAGACGGGTCAGCCCCAGCATTTT.

This chain joins TRBV5-4 and TRBJ2-5; D might be TRBD2 (6 bases). CDR3 length: 15 residues. Trimming removed 4 bases at V and 1 base at J, with 14 bases between. Germline lookup yields CDR1 SGHNT and CDR2 YYREEE (reference sequence). The CDR3 is CASSDHRTTQETQYF. DNA of the CDR3: TGTGCCAGCAGCGATCATAGGACTACCCAAGAGACCCAGTACTTC. Drawing the rest from reference TRBV5-4 and TRBJ2-5, the complete variable domain is ETGVTQSPTHLIKTRGQQVTLRCSSQSGHNTVSWYQQALGQGPQFIFQYYREEENGRGNFPPRFSGLQFPNYSSELNVNALELDDSALYLCASSDHRTTQETQYFGPGTRLLVL.

The chain employs TRBV10-1 and TRBJ2-2; 12 nucleotides align to TRBD2. The germline V gene has CDR1 WNHNN and CDR2 SYGVQD (reference sequence). V shed 6 bases, J shed 5 bases, and the junction held 4 bases outside the gene matches. The CDR3 consists of 15 residues. The CDR3 DNA is TGCGCCAGCAGCGAAGGACTAGCGGGAACCGGGGAGCTGTTTTTT. Translating gives CASSEGLAGTGELFF.

The V and J genes are TRBV4-1 and TRBJ1-1, with D perhaps TRBD1 (6 bases). Germline V gene lookup returns CDR1 MGHRA and CDR2 YSYEKL. Deletions cut 5 bases from V and 1 base from J, with 14 bases between. The CDR3 is 15 amino acids. CDR3 region: CASSNNRAENTEAFF. The CDR3, as DNA: TGCGCCAGCAGCAATAACAGGGCTGAGAACACTGAAGCTTTCTTT.

The gene calls are TRBV5-1 and TRBJ2-3; TRBD2 is a possible D gene (6 bases). CDR1 and CDR2 (germline): SGHRS, YFSETQ. There are 15 residues in the CDR3. V lost 4 bases to trimming and J lost 4 bases, with 16 bases between them. CDR3 DNA: TGCGCCAGCAGCCGTAACGTGGGCGGGGCAGATACGCAGTATTTT. As protein: CASSRNVGGADTQYF.

The chain recombines TRBV2 with TRBJ1-1, with D possibly TRBD1 on 6 matching bases. The CDR3 has 10 residues. The V gene's germline CDR1 is SNHLY and CDR2 FYNNEI. The ends were cut back, 4 bases at V and 11 bases at J, with 8 bases in the middle. The CDR3 region is CASSGGQAFF. CDR3 DNA sequence: TGTGCCAGCAGTGGGGGGCAGGCTTTCTTT. Combining the CDR3 with reference TRBV2 and TRBJ1-1 gives the whole variable domain EPEVTQTPSHQVTQMGQEVILRCVPISNHLYFYWYRQILGQKVEFLVSFYNNEISEKSEIFDDQFSVERPDGSNFTLKIRSTKLEDSAMYFCASSGGQAFFGQGTRLTVV.

The J gene is TRBJ1-5, the V gene TRBV7-9, with TRBD1 matching over 9 bases. CDR1 and CDR2 from the germline V gene are SEHNR and FQNEAQ (reference sequence). The trim removed 0 bases at V and 5 bases at J, leaving 5 bases unmatched. The CDR3 extends over 16 amino acids. The CDR3 sequence: CASSLALGQGDQPQHF. CDR3 DNA sequence: TGTGCCAGCAGCTTAGCCTTGGGACAGGGCGATCAGCCCCAGCATTTT.

The chain couples TRBV5-5 to TRBJ2-5; D unclear. V gave up 4 bases and J gave up 0 bases, with 13 bases separating them. Germline V CDR1 and CDR2: SGHKS, YYEKEE (reference sequence). The CDR3 covers 15 residues. The chain's CDR3 is CASSARHAYQETQYF. CDR3 bases: TGTGCCAGCAGCGCCAGACACGCGTACCAAGAGACCCAGTACTTC.

The chain carries TRBV28 and TRBJ2-1, with D tentatively TRBD1 (5 bases). CDR3 size: 16 residues. V lost 6 bases and J lost 0, with 15 bases in between. CDR1 and CDR2 (germline): MDHEN, SYDVKM. The DNA for the CDR3 is TGTGCCAGCAGGCCTCTTAGCAGGGTCTCCTACAATGAGCAGTTCTTC. It specifies CASRPLSRVSYNEQFF.

This chain joins TRBV11-2 and TRBJ1-2, with 9 bases matching TRBD1. Trimming took 3 bases from V and 2 from J; bases not matched to a gene: 4. The CDR3 contains 15 residues. Germline-derived CDR1 and CDR2 are SGHAT and FQNNGV. CDR3 region: CASSLSGTGNYGYTF. CDR3 DNA: TGTGCCAGCAGCTTGTCCGGGACAGGGAACTATGGCTACACCTTC.

This clone occurred a few times. V gene TRBV28 combines with J gene TRBJ1-5; 9 nucleotides align to TRBD1. J gave up 1 base and V 6 bases, and 4 bases lay outside the gene matches. From germline, CDR1 is MDHEN and CDR2 SYDVKM. This CDR3 is 15 amino acids long. CDR3 sequence: CASRTGQGSNQPQHF. The CDR3 region has the DNA TGTGCCAGCAGGACGGGACAGGGCAGCAATCAGCCCCAGCATTTT.

This chain's CDR3 is CASSPASSGGASPYEQYF. Written as DNA, the CDR3 is TGTGCCAGCTCACCGGCTTCCTCAGGGGGCGCTTCCCCCTACGAGCAGTACTTC. The rearrangement links TRBV18 to TRBJ2-7, with 8 nucleotides matching TRBD1. The CDR3 runs to 18 residues. Per the germline V gene, CDR1 is KGHSH and CDR2 is LQKENI. V shed 3 bases, J shed 2 bases, and the junction held 15 bases outside the gene matches.

The J gene is TRBJ1-1, the V gene TRBV14, with D perhaps matching TRBD1 (6 bases). CDR1 is SGHDN, CDR2 FVKESK, per germline. Trimming left V 4 bases short and J 3 bases short, with 15 bases between. This CDR3 has 15 residues. The CDR3 region has the DNA TGTGCCAGCAGCCCGCCCAGGGGATTTGACACTGAAGCTTTCTTT. It specifies CASSPPRGFDTEAFF.

J is TRBJ1-5 and V is TRBV12-5, with D possibly TRBD1 on 5 matching bases. V shed 6 bases and J shed 7 bases, with 16 bases lying between them. CDR1 LGHNT and CDR2 FRNRAP come from the germline V gene. The CDR3 runs to 14 residues. Here the CDR3 reads CASGPPGGGQPQHF. CDR3 DNA: TGTGCTAGTGGGCCCCCGGGGGGTGGGCAGCCCCAGCATTTT.

The V and J genes are TRBV12-3 or TRBV12-4 and TRBJ1-1; a possible D gene is TRBD1 (5 bases). The V and J ends lost 3 bases and 10 bases respectively, with 9 bases between them. The CDR3 spans 11 residues. The chain's CDR3 is CASSFQGPAFF. The CDR3 DNA sequence: TGTGCCAGCAGTTTCCAGGGCCCAGCTTTCTTT.